This TCR beta chain was sequenced during a study of naive and memory T cell subsets. Trimming cost V 3 bases and J 7 bases, with 10 bases left between them. The CDR3 spans 12 residues. Of note for this clonotype: Its specificity is not known.

Alpha and beta libraries were amplified separately from the second PCR onward. Cells stained for CD3, CD4, CD8, CD45RA and CD27 were sorted into four subsets. EMRA cells were CD45RA+CD27-, and effector memory cells CD45RA-CD27-. Both TRBC1 and TRBC2 were covered by a beta constant-region primer of two equimolar oligonucleotides. Four rounds of PCR amplified the ligated cDNA using nested alpha and beta constant-region primers plus SP2. Via MiXCR, TCRdb re-called the UMI-ligation and nested PCR reads, giving one row per CDR3 protein. Of around 29,000 distinct CDR3 sequences in the sample, approximately 17% were seen once. Study outcomes and limitations: Diversity fell and Gini index rose from naive through CM, EM, EMRA.

Sequenced input: effector memory CD4+ T cells from blood. Documented subset: effector memory, CD45RA- CD27-. The gene calls are TRBV12-3 or TRBV12-4 and TRBJ2-7; a possible D gene is TRBD1 (6 bases). This TCR came from a human donor in good health. The CDR3 region has the DNA TGTGCCAGCAGTTTCAGGGGAAGAGAGCAGTACTTC. It specifies CASSFRGREQYF.